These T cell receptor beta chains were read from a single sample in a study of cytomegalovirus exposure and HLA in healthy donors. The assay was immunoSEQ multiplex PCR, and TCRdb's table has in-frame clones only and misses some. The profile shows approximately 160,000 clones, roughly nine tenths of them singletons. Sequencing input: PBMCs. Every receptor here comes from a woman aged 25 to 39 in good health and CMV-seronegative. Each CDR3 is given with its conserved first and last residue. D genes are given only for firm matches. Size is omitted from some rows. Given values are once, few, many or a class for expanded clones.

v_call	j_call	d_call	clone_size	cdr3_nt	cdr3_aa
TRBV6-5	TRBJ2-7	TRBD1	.	TGTGCCAGCAGTTTTGGGACAGGAAGAACCTACGAGCAGTACTTC	CASSFGTGRTYEQYF
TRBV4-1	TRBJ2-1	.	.	TGCGCCAGCAGCCAAGATCTTATGGGCTCCTACAATGAGCAGTTCTTC	CASSQDLMGSYNEQFF
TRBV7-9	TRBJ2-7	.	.	TGTGCCAGCAGCCCAACCGTGGGCAGGCAAACCTACGAGCAGTACTTC	CASSPTVGRQTYEQYF
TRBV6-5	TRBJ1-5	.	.	TGTGCCAGCAGGCGTACAGGTCTCAATCAGCCCCAGCATTTT	CASRRTGLNQPQHF
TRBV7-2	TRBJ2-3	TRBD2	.	TGTGCCAGCAGCGTAACTAGCGGCACAGATACGCAGTATTTT	CASSVTSGTDTQYF
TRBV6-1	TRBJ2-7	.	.	TGTGCCAGCAGTGAAGGACTGATCCTACCCTACGAGCAGTACTTC	CASSEGLILPYEQYF
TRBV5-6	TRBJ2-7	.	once	TGTGCCAGCAGCCGGTCGGGGGGCTGGGACACCTACGAGCAGTACTTC	CASSRSGGWDTYEQYF
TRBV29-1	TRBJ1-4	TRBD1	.	TGCAGCGTTGCTCACAGGGGGAATGAAAAACTGTTTTTT	CSVAHRGNEKLFF
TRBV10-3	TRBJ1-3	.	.	TGTGCCATCAGTGAGTCGGGGGGCGCTCTTGGAAACACCATATATTTT	CAISESGGALGNTIYF
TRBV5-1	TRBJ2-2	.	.	TGCGCCAGCAGCGAGAGGGACACCGGGGAGCTGTTTTTT	CASSERDTGELFF
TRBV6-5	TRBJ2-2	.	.	TGTGCCAGCACCAGGGACCTGGCGGCCGGGGAGCTGTTTTTT	CASTRDLAAGELFF
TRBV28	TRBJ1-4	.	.	TGTGCCAGCACCCCAGGCGGAAATGAAAAACTGTTTTTT	CASTPGGNEKLFF
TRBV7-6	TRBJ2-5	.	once	TGTGCCAGCAGCTCCCTGGGGGGGCCGGAGACCCAGTACTTC	CASSSLGGPETQYF
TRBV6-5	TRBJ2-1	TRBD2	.	TGTGCCAGCAGTTCGCTTAGCGGGAGAAATGAGCAGTTCTTC	CASSSLSGRNEQFF
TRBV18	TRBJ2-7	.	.	TGTGCCAGCTCACCGCGTACGGGTTACGAGCAGTACTTC	CASSPRTGYEQYF
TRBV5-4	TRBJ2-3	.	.	TGTGCCAGCAGCTTGGCATTAGCGGGCACAGATACGCAGTATTTT	CASSLALAGTDTQYF
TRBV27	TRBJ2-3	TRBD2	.	TGTGCCAGCAGTTTCGGGACTAGCGGGCTAGGATATACGCAGTATTTT	CASSFGTSGLGYTQYF
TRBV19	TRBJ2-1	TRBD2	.	TGTGCCAGTAGTCCTGGGCGGGAGTCCTACAATGAGCAGTTCTTC	CASSPGRESYNEQFF
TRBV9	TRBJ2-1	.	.	TGTGCCAGCAGCGGGAACAGGATCTCCAGGGTTGAGCAGTTCTTC	CASSGNRISRVEQFF
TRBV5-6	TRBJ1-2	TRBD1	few	TGTGCCAGCAGCTCGGGGACAGGGGTGCGCGGCTACACCTTC	CASSSGTGVRGYTF
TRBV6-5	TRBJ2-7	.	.	TGTGCCAGCGGGTCCCGGACAGCCGATTCTCAGCAGTACTTC	CASGSRTADSQQYF
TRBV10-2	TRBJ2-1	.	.	TGCGCCAGCAGTGCCTACAACCTAGCGATCGACTACAATGAGCAGTTCTTC	CASSAYNLAIDYNEQFF
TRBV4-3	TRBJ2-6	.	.	TGCGCCAGCAGCCAGTCTGGGGCTGGGGCCAACGTCCTGACTTTC	CASSQSGAGANVLTF
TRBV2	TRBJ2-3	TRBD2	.	TGTGCCAGCAGTGATCAACTTCGAGGGAGGGCCGATACGCAGTATTTT	CASSDQLRGRADTQYF
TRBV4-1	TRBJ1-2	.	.	TGCGCCAGCAGCCAAGATATGGCCGGCACGGGCTATGGCTACACCTTC	CASSQDMAGTGYGYTF
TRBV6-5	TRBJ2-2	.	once	TGTGCCAGCAATCGAGGCTCGAACACCGGGGAGCTGTTTTTT	CASNRGSNTGELFF
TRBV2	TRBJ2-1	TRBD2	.	TGTGCCAGCAGTAGACTAGCGGGGGCCAACAATGAGCAGTTCTTC	CASSRLAGANNEQFF
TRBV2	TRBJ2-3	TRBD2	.	TGTGCCAGCAGTGAAGCCCGGGAGGTGCGTGGAGATACGCAGTATTTT	CASSEAREVRGDTQYF
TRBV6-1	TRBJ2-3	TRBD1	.	TGTGCCAGCAGTGAAGAGATCCGGGACAGTCAGTATTTT	CASSEEIRDSQYF
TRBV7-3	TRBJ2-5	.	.	TGTGCCAGCAGCTTATGGGGAAGTGGAGAGACCCAGTACTTC	CASSLWGSGETQYF
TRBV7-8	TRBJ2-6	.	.	TGTGCCAGCAGCCACAACGGGGCCAACGTCCTGACTTTC	CASSHNGANVLTF
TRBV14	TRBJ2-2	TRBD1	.	TGTGCCAGCAGCCCCTACAGGGGGCGGATTACCGGGGAGCTGTTTTTT	CASSPYRGRITGELFF
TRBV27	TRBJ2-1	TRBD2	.	TGTGCCAGCAGTCGGACTAGCGGGAGGTCGAGCTCCTACAATGAGCAGTTCTTC	CASSRTSGRSSSYNEQFF
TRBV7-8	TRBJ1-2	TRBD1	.	TGTGCCAGCAGCTTTAACAGGGGAGGGGAGGGCTACACCTTC	CASSFNRGGEGYTF
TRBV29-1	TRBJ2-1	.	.	TGCAGCGTTGTATGGGGGAGCTCCTACAATGAGCAGTTCTTC	CSVVWGSSYNEQFF
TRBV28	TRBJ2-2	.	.	TGTGCCAGCAGCCGCGGGACAGTGGACACCGGGGAGCTGTTTTTT	CASSRGTVDTGELFF
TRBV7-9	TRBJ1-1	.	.	TGTGCCAGCAGCTTAGGACCCGGAGAAGCTTTCTTT	CASSLGPGEAFF
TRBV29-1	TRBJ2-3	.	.	TGCAGCGGGGGTGGGGTCGACACGCAGTATTTT	CSGGGVDTQYF
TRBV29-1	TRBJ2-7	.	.	TGCAGCGTTGAAGGTGCGCCCTACGAGCAGTACTTC	CSVEGAPYEQYF
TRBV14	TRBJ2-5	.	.	TGTGCCAGCAGCCATGTCTCGGGAGAGACCCAGTACTTC	CASSHVSGETQYF
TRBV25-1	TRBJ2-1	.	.	TGTGCCAGCAGTGAAGGTTCCGGGCAGTTCTTC	CASSEGSGQFF
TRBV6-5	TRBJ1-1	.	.	TGTGCCAGCAGTTATTCGAGACAGCCAACCTATGAAGCTTTCTTT	CASSYSRQPTYEAFF
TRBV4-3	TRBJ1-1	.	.	TGCGCCAGCAGCCAGCTCCTCAAGGGCACTGAAGCTTTCTTT	CASSQLLKGTEAFF
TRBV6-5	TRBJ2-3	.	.	TGTGCCAGCAGTTGGGGGGACGGATTCACAGATACGCAGTATTTT	CASSWGDGFTDTQYF
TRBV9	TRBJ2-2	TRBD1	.	TGTGCCAGCAGCCCCACAGGGGAGAACACCGGGGAGCTGTTTTTT	CASSPTGENTGELFF
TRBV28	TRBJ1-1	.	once	TGTGCCGGGCAGGGGCCGGGGGCCTCCACTGAAGCTTTCTTT	CAGQGPGASTEAFF
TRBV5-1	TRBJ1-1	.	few	TGCGCCAGCAGGGAGGCCACTGAAGCTTTCTTT	CASREATEAFF
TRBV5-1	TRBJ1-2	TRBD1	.	TGCGCCAGCAGCTGGGACAGTACCTATGGCTACACCTTC	CASSWDSTYGYTF
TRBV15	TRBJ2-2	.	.	TGTGCCACCAGCAGAGTCTCCGGGACCGGGGAGCTGTTTTTT	CATSRVSGTGELFF
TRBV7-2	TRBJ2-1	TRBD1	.	TGTGCCAGCAGCTTAGCGACAGGGCGGTTGGAGCAGTTCTTC	CASSLATGRLEQFF
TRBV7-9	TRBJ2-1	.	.	TGTGCCAGCAATGGGCCTGGGGGAGCTCAGTACTATGAGCAGTTCTTC	CASNGPGGAQYYEQFF
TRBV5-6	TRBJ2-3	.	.	TGTGCCAGCAGCCTACAGGGGCCTGGGGGGGATACGCAGTATTTT	CASSLQGPGGDTQYF